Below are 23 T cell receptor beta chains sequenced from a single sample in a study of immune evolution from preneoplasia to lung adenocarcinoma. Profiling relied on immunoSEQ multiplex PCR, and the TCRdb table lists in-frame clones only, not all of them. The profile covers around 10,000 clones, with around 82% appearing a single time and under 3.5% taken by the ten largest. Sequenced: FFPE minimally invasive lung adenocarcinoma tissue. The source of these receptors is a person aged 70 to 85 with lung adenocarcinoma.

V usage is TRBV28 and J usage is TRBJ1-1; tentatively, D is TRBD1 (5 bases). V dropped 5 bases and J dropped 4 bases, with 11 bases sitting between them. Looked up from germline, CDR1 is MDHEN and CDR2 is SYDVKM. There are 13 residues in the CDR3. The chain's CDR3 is CASSPGLGTEAFF. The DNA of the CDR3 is TGTGCCAGCAGTCCGGGACTCGGCACTGAAGCTTTCTTT.

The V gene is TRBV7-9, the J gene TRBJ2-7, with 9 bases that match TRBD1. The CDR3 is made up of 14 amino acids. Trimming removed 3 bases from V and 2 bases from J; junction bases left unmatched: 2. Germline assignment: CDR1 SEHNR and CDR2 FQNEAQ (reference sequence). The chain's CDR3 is CASSFGTGTYEQYF. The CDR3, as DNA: TGTGCCAGCAGCTTCGGGACAGGGACCTACGAGCAGTACTTC.

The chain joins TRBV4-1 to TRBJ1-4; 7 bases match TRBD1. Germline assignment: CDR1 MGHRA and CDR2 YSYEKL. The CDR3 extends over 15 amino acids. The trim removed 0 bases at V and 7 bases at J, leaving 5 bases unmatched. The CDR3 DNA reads TGCGCCAGCAGCCAAGATTTTCCAGGGGGTGAAAAACTGTTTTTT. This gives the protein CASSQDFPGGEKLFF.

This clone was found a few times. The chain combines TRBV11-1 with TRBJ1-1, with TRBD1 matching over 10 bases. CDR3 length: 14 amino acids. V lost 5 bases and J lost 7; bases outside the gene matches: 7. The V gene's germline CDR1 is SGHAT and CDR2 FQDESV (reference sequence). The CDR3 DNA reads TGTGCCAGCAGCGGCCGGGACAGGGGCGTTGAAGCTTTCTTT. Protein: CASSGRDRGVEAFF.

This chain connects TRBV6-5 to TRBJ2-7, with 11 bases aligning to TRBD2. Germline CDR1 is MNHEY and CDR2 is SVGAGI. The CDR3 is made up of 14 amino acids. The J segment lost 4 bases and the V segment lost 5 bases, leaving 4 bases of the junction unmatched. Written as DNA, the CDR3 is TGTGCCAGCAGTCGTAGCGGGAGGGCTTACGAGCAGTACTTC. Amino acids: CASSRSGRAYEQYF.

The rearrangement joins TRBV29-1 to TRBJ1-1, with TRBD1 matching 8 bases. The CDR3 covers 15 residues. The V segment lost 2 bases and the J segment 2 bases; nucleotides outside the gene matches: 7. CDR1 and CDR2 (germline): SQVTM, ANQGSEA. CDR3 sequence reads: CSVERTGLANTEAFF. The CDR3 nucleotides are TGCAGCGTTGAAAGGACAGGGCTGGCTAACACTGAAGCTTTCTTT.

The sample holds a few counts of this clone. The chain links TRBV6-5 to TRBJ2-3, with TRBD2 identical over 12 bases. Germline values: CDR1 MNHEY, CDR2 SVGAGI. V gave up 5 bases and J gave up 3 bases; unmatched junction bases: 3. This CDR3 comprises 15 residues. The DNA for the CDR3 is TGTGCCAGCAGTCCTAGCGGGGGGGGGACAGATACGCAGTATTTT. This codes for CASSPSGGGTDTQYF.

CDR3 coding DNA: TGTGCCAGCAGCTTAGGAGCGGAGACCCAGTACTTC. This translates into CASSLGAETQYF. The V gene is TRBV11-2, the J gene TRBJ2-5; D not certain. Germline CDR1 is SGHAT and CDR2 is FQNNGV. This CDR3 is 12 amino acids long. V dropped 1 base and J dropped 5 bases, with 5 bases sitting between them.

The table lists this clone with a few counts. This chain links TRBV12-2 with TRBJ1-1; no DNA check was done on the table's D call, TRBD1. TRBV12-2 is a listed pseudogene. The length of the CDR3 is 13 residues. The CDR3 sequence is CASRLQGGTEAFF. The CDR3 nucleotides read TGTGCAAGTCGCTTACAGGGTGGCACTGAAGCTTTCTTT.

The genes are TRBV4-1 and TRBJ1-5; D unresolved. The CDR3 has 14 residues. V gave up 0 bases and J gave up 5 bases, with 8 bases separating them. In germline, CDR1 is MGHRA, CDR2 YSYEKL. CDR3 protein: CASSQDREDQPQHF. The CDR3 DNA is TGCGCCAGCAGCCAAGATCGGGAGGATCAGCCCCAGCATTTT.

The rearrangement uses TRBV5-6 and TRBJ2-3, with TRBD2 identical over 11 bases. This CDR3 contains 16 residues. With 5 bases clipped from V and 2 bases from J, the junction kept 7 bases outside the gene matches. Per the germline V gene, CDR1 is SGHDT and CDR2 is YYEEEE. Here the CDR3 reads CASRESTSGNTDTQYF. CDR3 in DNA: TGTGCCAGCAGGGAATCGACTAGCGGGAACACAGATACGCAGTATTTT.

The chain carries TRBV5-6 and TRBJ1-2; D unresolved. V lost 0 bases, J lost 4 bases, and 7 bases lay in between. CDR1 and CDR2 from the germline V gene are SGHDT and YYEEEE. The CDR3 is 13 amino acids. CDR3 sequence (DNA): TGTGCCAGCAGCTTGGGGGGTTCCTATGGCTACACCTTC. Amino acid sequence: CASSLGGSYGYTF.

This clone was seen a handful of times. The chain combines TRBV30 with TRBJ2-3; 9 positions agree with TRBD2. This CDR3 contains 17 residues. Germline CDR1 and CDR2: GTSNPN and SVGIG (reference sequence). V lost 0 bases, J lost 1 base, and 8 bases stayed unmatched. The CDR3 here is CAWSVFPSGEGTDTQYF. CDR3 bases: TGTGCCTGGAGTGTATTCCCTAGCGGGGAGGGCACAGATACGCAGTATTTT.

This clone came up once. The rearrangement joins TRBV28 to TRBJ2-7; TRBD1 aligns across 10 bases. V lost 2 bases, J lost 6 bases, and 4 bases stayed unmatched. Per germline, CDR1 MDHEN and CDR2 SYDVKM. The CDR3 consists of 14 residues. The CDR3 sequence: CASSLTGTGAEQYF. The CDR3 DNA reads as TGTGCCAGCAGTTTAACCGGGACAGGGGCCGAGCAGTACTTC.

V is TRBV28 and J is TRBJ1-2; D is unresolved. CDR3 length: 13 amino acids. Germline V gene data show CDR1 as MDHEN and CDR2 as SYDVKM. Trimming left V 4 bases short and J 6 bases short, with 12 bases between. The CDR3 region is CASSSGDVNGYTF. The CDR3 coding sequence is TGTGCCAGCAGTTCCGGAGATGTCAATGGCTACACCTTC.

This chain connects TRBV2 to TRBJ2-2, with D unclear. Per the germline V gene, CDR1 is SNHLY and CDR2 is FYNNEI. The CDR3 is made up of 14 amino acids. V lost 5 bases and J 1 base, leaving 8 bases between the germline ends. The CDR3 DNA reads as TGTGCCAGCAGTCCAAGACAGAACACCGGGGAGCTGTTTTTT. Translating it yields CASSPRQNTGELFF.

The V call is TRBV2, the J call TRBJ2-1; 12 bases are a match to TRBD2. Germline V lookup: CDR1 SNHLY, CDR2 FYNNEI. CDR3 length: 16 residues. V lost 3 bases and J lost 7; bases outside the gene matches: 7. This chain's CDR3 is CASSDLASGRGNEQFF. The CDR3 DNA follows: TGTGCCAGCAGTGATTTGGCTAGCGGGAGGGGTAATGAGCAGTTCTTC.

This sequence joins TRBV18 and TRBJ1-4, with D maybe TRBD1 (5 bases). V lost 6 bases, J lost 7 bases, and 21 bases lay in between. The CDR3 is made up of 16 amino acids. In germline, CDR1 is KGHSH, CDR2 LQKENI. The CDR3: CASSPLGPGVSEKLFF. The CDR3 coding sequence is TGTGCCAGCTCCCCCCTCGGCCCGGGGGTTAGTGAAAAACTGTTTTTT. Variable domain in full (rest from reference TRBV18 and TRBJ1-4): NAGVMQNPRHLVRRRGQEARLRCSPMKGHSHVYWYRQLPEEGLKFMVYLQKENIIDESGMPKERFSAEFPKEGPSILRIQQVVRGDSAAYFCASSPLGPGVSEKLFFGSGTQLSVL.

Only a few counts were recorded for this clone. Here the CDR3 DNA reads TGCGCCAGCAGTCAATCAGAGGGAATAGAGACCCAGTACTTC. Protein sequence: CASSQSEGIETQYF. V and J are TRBV23-1 and TRBJ2-5, with D maybe TRBD2 (5 bases). TRBV23-1 is an open reading frame whose function is uncertain. V lost 0 bases, J lost 4 bases, and 9 bases lay in between. CDR3 size: 14 residues.

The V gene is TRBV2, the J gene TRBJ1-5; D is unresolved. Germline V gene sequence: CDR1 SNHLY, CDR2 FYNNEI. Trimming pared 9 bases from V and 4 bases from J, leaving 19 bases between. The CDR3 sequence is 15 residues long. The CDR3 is CASWRGGATNQPQHF. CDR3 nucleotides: TGTGCCAGTTGGAGAGGTGGAGCGACGAATCAGCCCCAGCATTTT.

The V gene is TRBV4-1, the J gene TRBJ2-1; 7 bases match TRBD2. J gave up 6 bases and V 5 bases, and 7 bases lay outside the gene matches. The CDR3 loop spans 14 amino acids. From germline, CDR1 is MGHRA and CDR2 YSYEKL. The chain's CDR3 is CASSGGGSGNEQFF. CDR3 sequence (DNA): TGCGCCAGCAGCGGGGGGGGTAGCGGCAATGAGCAGTTCTTC.

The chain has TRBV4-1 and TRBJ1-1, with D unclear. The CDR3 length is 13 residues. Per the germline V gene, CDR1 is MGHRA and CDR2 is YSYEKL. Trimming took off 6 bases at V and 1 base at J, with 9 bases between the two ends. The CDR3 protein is CASSPTPNTEAFF. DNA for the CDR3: TGCGCCAGCAGTCCCACACCGAACACTGAAGCTTTCTTT.

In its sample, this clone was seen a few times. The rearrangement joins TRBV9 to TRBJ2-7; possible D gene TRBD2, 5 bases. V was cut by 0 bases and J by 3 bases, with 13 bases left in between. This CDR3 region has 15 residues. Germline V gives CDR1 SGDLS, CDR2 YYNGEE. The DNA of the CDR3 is TGTGCCAGCAGCGTAGAACCGGGGTACGGCTACGAGCAGTACTTC. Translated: CASSVEPGYGYEQYF.